A single sample gave rise to the 8 T cell receptor beta chains below, sequenced in a study of blood T cell repertoires in COVID-19. Sequencing was performed with immunoSEQ multiplex PCR; in TCRdb, only in-frame clones are kept and a portion is missing. The table includes about 210,000 clones, about 83% detected once. The sample consisted of peripheral blood. Every receptor here comes from a woman aged 40 to 49 with active or convalescent COVID-19.

The CDR3 spells CATSDSQGPYEQYF. The CDR3 nucleotides are TGTGCCACCAGTGACTCTCAGGGGCCCTACGAGCAGTACTTC. V gene TRBV24-1 combines with J gene TRBJ2-7; perhaps TRBD1 as D (6 bases). Trimming cost V 4 bases and J 2 bases, with 11 bases left between them. The CDR3 sequence is 14 residues long. The germline CDR1 and CDR2 sequences are KGHDR and SFDVKD.

The rearrangement links TRBV29-1 to TRBJ1-2; D may be TRBD1 (6 bases). Germline assignment: CDR1 SQVTM and CDR2 ANQGSEA. The CDR3 totals 12 residues. V shed 7 bases and J shed 6 bases, with 15 bases lying between them. This CDR3 reads CSAREQGDGYTF. CDR3 sequence (DNA): TGCAGCGCCCGGGAACAGGGTGATGGCTACACCTTC.

V and J are TRBV9 and TRBJ1-3; D is possibly TRBD1 (6 bases). Trimming removed 7 bases at V and 3 bases at J, with 17 bases between. This CDR3 region has 15 residues. CDR1 is SGDLS and CDR2 is YYNGEE in the germline V gene. This chain's CDR3 is CASCRLGGDGNTIYF. The CDR3 nucleotides are TGTGCCAGCTGCCGGCTAGGGGGTGATGGAAACACCATATATTTT.

This clone was seen just once. This chain links TRBV7-9 with TRBJ1-6; a weak D match, TRBD1 (5 bases). The CDR3 is made up of 15 amino acids. Germline CDR1 SEHNR, CDR2 FQNEAQ (reference sequence). The V end lost 5 bases, the J end lost 8 bases, and 16 bases lay between the germline ends. The CDR3: CASSPWSSGDSPLHF. In DNA, the CDR3 is TGTGCCAGCAGCCCCTGGAGTTCGGGGGATTCACCCCTCCACTTT.

The CDR3 DNA follows: TGTGCCAGCAGCCTCGGGACTAGCGGGGGGCATGAGCAGTTCTTC. It specifies CASSLGTSGGHEQFF. The rearrangement uses TRBV4-2 and TRBJ2-1; 15 bases map to TRBD2. V trimming: 4 bases; J trimming: 8 bases; junction bases outside the gene matches: 3. The germline V gene has CDR1 LGHNA and CDR2 YNFKEQ. The CDR3 runs to 15 residues.

The V gene is TRBV9, the J gene TRBJ2-5, with D maybe TRBD1 (6 bases). V was cut by 6 bases and J by 2 bases, with 17 bases left in between. This CDR3 contains 15 residues. Germline CDR1 and CDR2: SGDLS and YYNGEE. CDR3 loop: CASTPLGGPQETQYF. The DNA of the CDR3 is TGTGCCAGCACCCCTCTAGGGGGTCCACAAGAGACCCAGTACTTC.

The genes are TRBV3-1 (or the pseudogene TRBV3-2) and TRBJ1-1; 7 bases agree with TRBD1. Losses at the gene ends were 1 base for V and 0 bases for J; bases not matched to a gene: 11. CDR3 length: 18 residues. The germline CDR1 and CDR2 sequences are LGHDT and YNNKEL (reference sequence). The CDR3 here is CASSQVRGGAGMNTEAFF. DNA of the CDR3: TGTGCCAGCAGCCAAGTCCGAGGGGGCGCTGGCATGAACACTGAAGCTTTCTTT.

This clone is a singleton in its sample. This chain uses TRBV12-3 or TRBV12-4 with TRBJ2-1; D uncertain. There are 12 residues in the CDR3. V lost 8 bases and J 7 bases, leaving 12 bases between the germline ends. CDR3 amino acids: CASGWSRNEQFF. DNA of the CDR3: TGTGCCAGCGGCTGGAGTAGGAATGAGCAGTTCTTC.